This T cell receptor (beta chain) emerged from a study of PD-1 blockade in classical Hodgkin lymphoma. Germline V CDR1 and CDR2: MNHEY, SVGAGI. V was clipped by 1 base and J by 7 bases; unmatched bases: 5. The CDR3 consists of 15 residues. Relapse was seen in all patients after autologous stem cell transplantation, and brentuximab vedotin exposure was variable. Study outcomes and limitations: Still unresolved is the cause of the repertoire differences, which may be disease activity or prior therapy.

Using immunoSEQ multiplex PCR, the repertoire was profiled, and TCRdb retains in-frame clones only, with some absent. The repertoire holds 20,000 to 25,000 clones, with approximately 70% as singletons. This clone turned up a few times. The target antigen is unknown. The chain has TRBV6-5 and TRBJ2-1, with 9 bases matching TRBD2. The specimen was peripheral blood mononuclear cells (PBMCs), collected at baseline. The sequence was obtained from a human donor with classical Hodgkin lymphoma. In DNA, the CDR3 is TGTGCCAGCAGTTACTGGGCTAGCGGGACTAATGAGCAGTTCTTC. Translated: CASSYWASGTNEQFF.